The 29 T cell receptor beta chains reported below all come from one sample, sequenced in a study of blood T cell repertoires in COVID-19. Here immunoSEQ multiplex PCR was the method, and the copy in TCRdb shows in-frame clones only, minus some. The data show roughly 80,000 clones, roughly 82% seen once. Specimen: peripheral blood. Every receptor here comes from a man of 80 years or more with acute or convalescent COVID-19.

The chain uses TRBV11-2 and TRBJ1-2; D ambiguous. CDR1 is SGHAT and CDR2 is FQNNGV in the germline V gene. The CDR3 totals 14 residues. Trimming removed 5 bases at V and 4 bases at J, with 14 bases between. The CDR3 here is CASSPRLSSYGYTF. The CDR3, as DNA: TGTGCCAGCAGCCCCAGACTCTCTTCCTATGGCTACACCTTC.

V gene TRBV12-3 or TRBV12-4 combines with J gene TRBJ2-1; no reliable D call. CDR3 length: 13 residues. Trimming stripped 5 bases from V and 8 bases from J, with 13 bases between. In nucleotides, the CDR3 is TGTGCCAGCAGTCCCTATCCCGCGGATGAGCAGTTCTTC. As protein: CASSPYPADEQFF.

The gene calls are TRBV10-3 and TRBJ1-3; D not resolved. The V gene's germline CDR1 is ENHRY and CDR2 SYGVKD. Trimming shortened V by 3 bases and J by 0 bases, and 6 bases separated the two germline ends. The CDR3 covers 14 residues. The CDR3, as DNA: TGTGCCATCAGTGATGGCAGCTCTGGAAACACCATATATTTT. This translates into CAISDGSSGNTIYF.

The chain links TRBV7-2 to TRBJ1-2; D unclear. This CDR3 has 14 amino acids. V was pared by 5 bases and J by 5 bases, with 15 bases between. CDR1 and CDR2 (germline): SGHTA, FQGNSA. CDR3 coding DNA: TGTGCCAGCAGCCGGTCCGGGGTGGGGTATGGCTACACCTTC. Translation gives CASSRSGVGYGYTF.

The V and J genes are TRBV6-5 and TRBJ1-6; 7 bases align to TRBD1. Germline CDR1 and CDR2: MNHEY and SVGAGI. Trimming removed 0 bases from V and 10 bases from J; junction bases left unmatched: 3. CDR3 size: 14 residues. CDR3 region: CASSYSGQSSPLHF. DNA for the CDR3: TGTGCCAGCAGTTACTCGGGACAGAGCTCACCCCTCCACTTT.

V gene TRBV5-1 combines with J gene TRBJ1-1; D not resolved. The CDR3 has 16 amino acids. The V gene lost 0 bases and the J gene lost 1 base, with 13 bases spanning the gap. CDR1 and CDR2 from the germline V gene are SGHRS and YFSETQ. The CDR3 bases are TGCGCCAGCAGCTTGGAGAGACTCGGTCGGAACACTGAAGCTTTCTTT. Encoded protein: CASSLERLGRNTEAFF.

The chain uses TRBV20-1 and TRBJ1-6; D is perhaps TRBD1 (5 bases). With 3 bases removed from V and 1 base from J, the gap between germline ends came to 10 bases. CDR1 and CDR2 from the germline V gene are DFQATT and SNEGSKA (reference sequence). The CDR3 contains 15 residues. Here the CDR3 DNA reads TGCAGTGCTAGTTCAGGGTTGTCCTATAATTCACCCCTCCACTTT. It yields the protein CSASSGLSYNSPLHF.

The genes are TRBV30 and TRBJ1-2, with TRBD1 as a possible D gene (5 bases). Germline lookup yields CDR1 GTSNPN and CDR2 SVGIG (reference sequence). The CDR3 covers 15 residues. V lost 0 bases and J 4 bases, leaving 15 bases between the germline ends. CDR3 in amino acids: CAWSVGGVEGYGYTF. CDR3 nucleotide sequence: TGTGCCTGGAGTGTAGGAGGGGTGGAGGGCTATGGCTACACCTTC.

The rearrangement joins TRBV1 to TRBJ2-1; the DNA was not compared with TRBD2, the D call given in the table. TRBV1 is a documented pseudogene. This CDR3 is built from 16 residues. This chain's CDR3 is CTSPGTSGGARNEQFF. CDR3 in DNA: TGCACCAGCCCCGGGACTAGCGGGGGGGCGAGGAATGAGCAGTTCTTC.

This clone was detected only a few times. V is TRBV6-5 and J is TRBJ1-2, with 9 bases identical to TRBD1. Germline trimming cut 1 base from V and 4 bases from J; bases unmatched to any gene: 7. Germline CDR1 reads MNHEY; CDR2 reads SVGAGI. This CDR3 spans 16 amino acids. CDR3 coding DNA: TGTGCCAGCAGTTACTATCAGGACAGGGGACTCTATGGCTACACCTTC. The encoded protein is CASSYYQDRGLYGYTF.

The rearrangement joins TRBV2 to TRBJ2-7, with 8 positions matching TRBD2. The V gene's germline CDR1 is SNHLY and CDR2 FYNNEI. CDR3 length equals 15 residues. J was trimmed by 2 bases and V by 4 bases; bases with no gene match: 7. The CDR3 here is CASSVAGGGPYEQYF. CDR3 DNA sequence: TGTGCCAGCAGTGTGGCGGGGGGCGGACCCTACGAGCAGTACTTC.

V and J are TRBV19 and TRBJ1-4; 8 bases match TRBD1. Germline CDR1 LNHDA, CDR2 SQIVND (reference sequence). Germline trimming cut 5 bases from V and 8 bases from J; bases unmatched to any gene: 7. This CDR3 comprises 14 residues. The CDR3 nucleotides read TGTGCCAGTAGTCTCCAGGGGGCGAAGGAAAAACTGTTTTTT. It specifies CASSLQGAKEKLFF.

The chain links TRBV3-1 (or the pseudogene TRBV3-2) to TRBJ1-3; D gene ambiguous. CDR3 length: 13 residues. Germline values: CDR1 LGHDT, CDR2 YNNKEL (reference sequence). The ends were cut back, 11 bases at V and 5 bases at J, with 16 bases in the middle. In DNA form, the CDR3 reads TGTGCCGCCGGGGTCCTAGGTAGAAACACCATATATTTT. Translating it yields CAAGVLGRNTIYF.

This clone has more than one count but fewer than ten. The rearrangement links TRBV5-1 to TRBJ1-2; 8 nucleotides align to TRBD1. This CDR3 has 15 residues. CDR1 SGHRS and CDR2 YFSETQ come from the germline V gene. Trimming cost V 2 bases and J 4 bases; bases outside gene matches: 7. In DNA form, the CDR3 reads TGCGCCAGCAGCTTCGGACAGGGCGCAAGCTATGGCTACACCTTC. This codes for CASSFGQGASYGYTF.

CDR3 sequence (DNA): TGTGCCATCAGGGCCCCGGGACAACTGAACACCGGGGAGCTGTTTTTT. This encodes CAIRAPGQLNTGELFF. The chain is built from TRBV10-3 and TRBJ2-2; a weak D match, TRBD1 (6 bases). The CDR3 is 16 residues long. The germline V and J ends were trimmed by 6 bases and 1 base, with 15 bases remaining between them. Looked up from germline, CDR1 is ENHRY and CDR2 is SYGVKD.

CDR3 sequence: CASSLDRGRSTEAFF. CDR3 in DNA: TGCGCCAGCAGCCTGGACAGGGGGCGAAGCACTGAAGCTTTCTTT. The chain joins TRBV5-1 to TRBJ1-1; 11 bases match TRBD1. This CDR3 region has 15 residues. Germline loops: CDR1 SGHRS, CDR2 YFSETQ. Germline trimming cut 4 bases from V and 4 bases from J; bases unmatched to any gene: 6.

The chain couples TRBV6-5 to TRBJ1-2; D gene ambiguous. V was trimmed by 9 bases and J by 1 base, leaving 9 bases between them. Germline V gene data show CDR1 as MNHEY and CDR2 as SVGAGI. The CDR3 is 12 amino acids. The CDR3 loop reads CASGGNNYGYTF. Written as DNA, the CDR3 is TGTGCCAGTGGAGGGAATAACTATGGCTACACCTTC.

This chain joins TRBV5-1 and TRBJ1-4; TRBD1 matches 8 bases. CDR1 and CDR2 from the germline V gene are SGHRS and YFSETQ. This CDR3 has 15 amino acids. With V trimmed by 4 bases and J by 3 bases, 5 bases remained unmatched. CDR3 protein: CASSLTGVPNEKLFF. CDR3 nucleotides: TGCGCCAGCAGCCTGACAGGGGTCCCTAATGAAAAACTGTTTTTT.

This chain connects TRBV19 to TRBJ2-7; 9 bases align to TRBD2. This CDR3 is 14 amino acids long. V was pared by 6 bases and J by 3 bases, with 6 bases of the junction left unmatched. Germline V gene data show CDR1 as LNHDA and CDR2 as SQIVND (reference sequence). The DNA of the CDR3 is TGTGCCAGTAGGGTAGCGGGGGCCGACTACGAGCAGTACTTC. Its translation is CASRVAGADYEQYF.

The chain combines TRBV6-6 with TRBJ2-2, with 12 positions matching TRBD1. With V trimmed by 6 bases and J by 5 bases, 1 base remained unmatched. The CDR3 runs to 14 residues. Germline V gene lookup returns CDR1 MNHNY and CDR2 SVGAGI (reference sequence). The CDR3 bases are TGTGCCAGCAGGGGACAGGGGGCTACCGGGGAGCTGTTTTTT. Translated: CASRGQGATGELFF.

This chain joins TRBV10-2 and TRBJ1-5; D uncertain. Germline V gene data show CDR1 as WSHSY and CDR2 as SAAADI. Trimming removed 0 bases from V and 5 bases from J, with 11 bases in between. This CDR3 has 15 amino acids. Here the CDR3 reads CASSESVQTHQPQHF. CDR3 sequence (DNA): TGCGCCAGCAGTGAGTCGGTCCAGACTCATCAGCCCCAGCATTTT.

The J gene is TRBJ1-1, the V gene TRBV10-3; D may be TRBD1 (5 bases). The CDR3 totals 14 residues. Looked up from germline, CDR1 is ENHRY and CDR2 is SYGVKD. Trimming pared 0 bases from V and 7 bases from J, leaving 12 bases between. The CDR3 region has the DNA TGTGCCATCAGTGAGTCGGGGGGGAAAAATGAAGCTTTCTTT. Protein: CAISESGGKNEAFF.

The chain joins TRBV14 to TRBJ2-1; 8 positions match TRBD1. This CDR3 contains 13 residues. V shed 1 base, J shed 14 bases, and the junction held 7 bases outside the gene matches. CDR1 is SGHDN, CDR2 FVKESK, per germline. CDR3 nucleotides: TGTGCCAGCAGCCAAGTTAGGACGGGACAGGAGTTCTTC. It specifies CASSQVRTGQEFF. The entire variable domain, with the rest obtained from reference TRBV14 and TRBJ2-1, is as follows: EAGVTQFPSHSVIEKGQTVTLRCDPISGHDNLYWYRRVMGKEIKFLLHFVKESKQDESGMPNNRFLAERTGGTYSTLKVQPAELEDSGVYFCASSQVRTGQEFFGPGTRLTVL.

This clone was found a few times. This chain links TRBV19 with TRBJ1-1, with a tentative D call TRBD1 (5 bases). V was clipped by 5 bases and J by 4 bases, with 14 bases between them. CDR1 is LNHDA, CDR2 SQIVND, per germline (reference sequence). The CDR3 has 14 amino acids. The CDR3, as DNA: TGTGCCAGTAGTCGGGCAGGGTCTGGCACTGAAGCTTTCTTT. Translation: CASSRAGSGTEAFF.

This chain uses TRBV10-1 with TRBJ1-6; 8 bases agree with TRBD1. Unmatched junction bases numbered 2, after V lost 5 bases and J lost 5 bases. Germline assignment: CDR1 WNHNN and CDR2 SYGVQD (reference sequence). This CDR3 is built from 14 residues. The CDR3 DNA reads TGCGCCAGCAGTCCGACAGGGGATAATTCACCCCTCCACTTT. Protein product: CASSPTGDNSPLHF.

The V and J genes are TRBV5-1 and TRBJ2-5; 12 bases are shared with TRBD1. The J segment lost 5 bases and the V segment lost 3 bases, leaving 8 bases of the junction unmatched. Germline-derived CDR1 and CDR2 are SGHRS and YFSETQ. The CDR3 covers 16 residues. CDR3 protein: CASSSTGTGGGETQYF. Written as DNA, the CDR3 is TGCGCCAGCAGCTCAACCGGGACAGGGGGCGGTGAGACCCAGTACTTC.

The CDR3 reads CASSLTSGGAPYNEQFF. CDR3 sequence (DNA): TGTGCCAGCAGCCTCACTAGCGGGGGGGCCCCCTACAATGAGCAGTTCTTC. V usage is TRBV7-6 and J usage is TRBJ2-1; 13 positions agree with TRBD2. V lost 5 bases to trimming and J lost 2 bases; unmatched junction nucleotides: 6. Germline V gives CDR1 SGHVS, CDR2 FNYEAQ. The CDR3 is 17 residues long. The full variable domain, its missing parts supplied by reference TRBV7-6 and TRBJ2-1, is GAGVSQSPRYKVTKRGQDVALRCDPISGHVSLYWYRQALGQGPEFLTYFNYEAQQDKSGLPNDRFSAERPEGSISTLTIQRTEQRDSAMYRCASSLTSGGAPYNEQFFGPGTRLTVL.

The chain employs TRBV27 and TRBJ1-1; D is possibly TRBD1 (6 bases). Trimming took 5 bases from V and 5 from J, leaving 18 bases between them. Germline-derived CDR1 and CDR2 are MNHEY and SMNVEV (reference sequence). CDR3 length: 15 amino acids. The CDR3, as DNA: TGTGCCAGCAGTCCCCTGCGGGGGCCCGGGACTGAAGCTTTCTTT. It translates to CASSPLRGPGTEAFF.

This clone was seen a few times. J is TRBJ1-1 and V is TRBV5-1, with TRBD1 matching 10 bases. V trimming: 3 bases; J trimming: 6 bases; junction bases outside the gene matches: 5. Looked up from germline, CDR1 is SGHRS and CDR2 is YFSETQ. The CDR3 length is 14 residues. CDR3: CASSSRGTGAEAFF. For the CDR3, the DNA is TGCGCCAGCAGCTCGCGAGGGACAGGGGCTGAAGCTTTCTTT.